This T cell receptor (beta chain) was obtained from a study of OX40 agonist ivuxolimab in advanced cancers. As regards this clone: Its antigen is unidentified.

Clones were sequenced by immunoSEQ multiplex PCR, and TCRdb holds only the in-frame ones, with some missing. This table has some 42,000 clones, about 87% appearing once. This CDR3 is 14 amino acids long. The V gene lost 7 bases and the J gene lost 1 base, with 12 bases spanning the gap. The germline CDR1 and CDR2 sequences are LNHDA and SQIVND (reference sequence). Study-wide points: No determination was made of the antigen specificity of the expanded peripheral T cells.

The rearrangement links TRBV19 to TRBJ2-3; no reliable D call. The clonotype originates from an adult with an advanced solid tumor such as melanoma, head and neck, liver or kidney cancer. The source material was CD4+ or CD8+ T cells sorted from blood, sampled in a trial of the OX40 agonist ivuxolimab. The CDR3 reads CASTDLYRTDTQYF. The DNA for the CDR3 is TGTGCCAGTACCGACCTTTATCGCACAGATACGCAGTATTTT.